The rows below give T cell receptor beta chains drawn from one sample of a study of blood T cell repertoires in COVID-19. Profiled with immunoSEQ multiplex PCR; TCRdb holds only in-frame clones, not every one. The data show nearly 55,000 clones, 91% seen once. Sequenced sample: peripheral blood. The receptor source for this set is a woman aged 55-70 years with active or convalescent COVID-19. Both conserved end residues are part of each CDR3. D genes are given only for firm matches. Rows give clone size only sometimes, using once, few, many, or a class for an expanded clone.

>few|TRBJ2-7|TRBV10-1|-
TGCGCCAGCAGTGAGTCGTCCAGGGCGAAACAGTACTTC
CASSESSRAKQYF
>-|TRBJ2-1|TRBV27|TRBD1
TGTGCCAGCAGTTTTTTCAGGGGGCATGGCAATGAGCAGTTCTTC
CASSFFRGHGNEQFF
>-|TRBJ1-4|TRBV27|-
TGTGCCAGCAGTAAGACAGGACTTAATGAAAAACTGTTTTTT
CASSKTGLNEKLFF
>-|TRBJ2-7|TRBV28|TRBD1
TGTGCCAGCAGTTTTATGGACAGGACCTCCTACGAGCAGTACTTC
CASSFMDRTSYEQYF
>-|TRBJ1-1|TRBV4-1|-
TGCGCCAGCAGCCCGATTATGGGGGGGAGAACTGAAGCTTTCTTT
CASSPIMGGRTEAFF
>-|TRBJ1-2|TRBV28|-
TGTGCCAGCAGTTTCCAGGGGAGGGAAGGAGGCTACACCTTC
CASSFQGREGGYTF
>-|TRBJ1-1|TRBV29-1|-
TGCAGCGTCAGGAATTGGAACACTGAAGCTTTCTTT
CSVRNWNTEAFF
>-|TRBJ1-6|TRBV3-1/TRBV3-2|-
TGTGCCAGCAGCCAAAGTGGGGCCTTACTCTATAATTCACCCCTCCACTTT
CASSQSGALLYNSPLHF
>-|TRBJ1-4|TRBV30|-
TGTGCCTGGAGTGGGGGGGAATTCAGGGAAGAAAAACTGTTTTTT
CAWSGGEFREEKLFF
>-|TRBJ2-1|TRBV6-4|TRBD2
TGTGCCAGCAGTTCGAGACTAGCGGGGGGGGAAGAGCAGTTCTTC
CASSSRLAGGEEQFF
>-|TRBJ1-3|TRBV3-1/TRBV3-2|TRBD1
TGTGCCAGCAGCCACCGGACAGGGGCTGGAAACACCATATATTTT
CASSHRTGAGNTIYF
>few|TRBJ2-5|TRBV5-1|-
TGCGCCAGCAGCCCCCTCCAAGAGACCCAGTACTTC
CASSPLQETQYF
>once|TRBJ2-7|TRBV3-1/TRBV3-2|-
TGTGCCAGCAGCGCTACTACTAGATCCGAGCAGTACTTC
CASSATTRSEQYF
>-|TRBJ2-7|TRBV19|-
TGTGCCAGTAGTATATCGGTGGGAGGATACGAGCAGTACTTC
CASSISVGGYEQYF
>-|TRBJ1-6|TRBV7-9|-
TGTGCCAGCAGCTTAGGGGCTAATTCACCCCTCCACTTT
CASSLGANSPLHF
>-|TRBJ2-1|TRBV5-6|-
TGTGCCAGCAGCCAGGGACTGATTGTAAATGAGCAGTTCTTC
CASSQGLIVNEQFF
>-|TRBJ1-2|TRBV7-2|-
TGTGCCAGCAGCTTAGCCATAACAGGGTTAAATCGCTACACCTTC
CASSLAITGLNRYTF
>-|TRBJ1-2|TRBV18|TRBD1
TGTGCCAGCTCACCTCTTGGGACAGGGGGGAACTATGGCTACACCTTC
CASSPLGTGGNYGYTF
>-|TRBJ2-5|TRBV24-1|TRBD2
TGTGCCACCAGTGACCCCAGCGGGGGGGTTGTAGGCGCAGAGACCCAGTACTTC
CATSDPSGGVVGAETQYF
>-|TRBJ2-3|TRBV14|TRBD2
TGTGCCAGCAGCCAAGTCGGCGGGAGGGTCCCAGATACGCAGTATTTT
CASSQVGGRVPDTQYF
>-|TRBJ1-1|TRBV19|-
TGTGCCAGTAGTATTAATTCGGGGGGTAACGCTGAAGCTTTCTTT
CASSINSGGNAEAFF
>-|TRBJ2-3|TRBV5-6|TRBD2
TGTGCCAGCAGCTCGTTAGCGGGGAAGAGCACAGATACGCAGTATTTT
CASSSLAGKSTDTQYF
>-|TRBJ2-5|TRBV30|TRBD1
TGTGCCTGTAAACAGGGGGCTTTGGAGACCCAGTACTTC
CACKQGALETQYF
>-|TRBJ2-1|TRBV28|TRBD1
TGTGCCAGCACCTACGGGACAGTTCGGTTCTTC
CASTYGTVRFF
>-|TRBJ2-7|TRBV27|-
TGTGCCAGCGGGGGGAGGTACGAGCAGTACTTC
CASGGRYEQYF
>-|TRBJ1-3|TRBV28|-
TGTGCCAGCAGTTCAGGGATCTCTGGAAACACCATATATTTT
CASSSGISGNTIYF
>-|TRBJ1-2|TRBV6-5|-
TGTGCCGCCTCGAGATCCAGGGACTATGGCTACACCTTC
CAASRSRDYGYTF
>-|TRBJ1-5|TRBV7-7|-
TGTGCCAGCAGCTTGGCTCCCAATCAGCCCCAGCATTTT
CASSLAPNQPQHF
>-|TRBJ1-5|TRBV6-5|-
TGTGCCAGCGGGGTCAGGGGTAGCAATCAGCCCCAGCATTTT
CASGVRGSNQPQHF
>few|TRBJ1-6|TRBV18|TRBD1
TGTGCCAGCTCACCACCGTCCGGGACAGGGAGTTCACCCCTCCACTTT
CASSPPSGTGSSPLHF
>-|TRBJ2-3|TRBV6-5|-
TGTGCCAGCAGCCGACTCCAGGGAGATACGCAGTATTTT
CASSRLQGDTQYF
>-|TRBJ1-3|TRBV20-1|-
TGCAGTGCTAGTCTAGGGGGGGCTGGAAACACCATATATTTT
CSASLGGAGNTIYF
>-|TRBJ1-6|TRBV30|-
TGTGCCTGGAGTAACGGACAGAATTCACCCCTCCACTTT
CAWSNGQNSPLHF
>-|TRBJ1-1|TRBV15|-
TGTGCCACCAGCAGAGATGTAGACAGACTAGGGACTGAAGCTTTCTTT
CATSRDVDRLGTEAFF
>-|TRBJ1-4|TRBV10-1|-
TGCGCCAGCAGTGAAGGAGGGTTGGGAGAAAAACTGTTTTTT
CASSEGGLGEKLFF
>-|TRBJ1-2|TRBV27|-
TGTGCCAGCAGTCGTCAGGGGCCCTATGGCTACACCTTC
CASSRQGPYGYTF
>-|TRBJ1-2|TRBV10-3|-
TGTGCCATCAGTGAAACTCGAGCGCAGGGGAAGTATGGCTACACCTTC
CAISETRAQGKYGYTF
>-|TRBJ2-2|TRBV5-4|-
TGTGCCAGCAGCTTACGAGCCCCTGGGAACACCGGGGAGCTGTTTTTT
CASSLRAPGNTGELFF
>-|TRBJ2-1|TRBV3-1/TRBV3-2|TRBD2
TGTGCCAGCAGCCCCCCCCCTAGCGGGGGTATCAATGAGCAGTTCTTC
CASSPPPSGGINEQFF
>-|TRBJ1-2|TRBV28|-
TGTGCCAGCAGTTTATCCCCAGGGTCCGGTGGCTACACCTTC
CASSLSPGSGGYTF
>-|TRBJ2-5|TRBV14|-
TGTGCCAGCAATCGGGGGAACCAAGAGACCCAGTACTTC
CASNRGNQETQYF
>-|TRBJ2-1|TRBV9|TRBD2
TGTGCCAGCAGCGCGGCCCTGACTAGCGGGAGTTATGAGTTCTTC
CASSAALTSGSYEFF
>-|TRBJ1-2|TRBV4-1|TRBD1
TGCGCCAGCAGCCAAGATAACAGGGGTGGCTACACCTTC
CASSQDNRGGYTF
>-|TRBJ2-7|TRBV6-5|-
TGTGCCAGCAGCCGCGTCCGCACCTACGAGCAGTACTTC
CASSRVRTYEQYF
>-|TRBJ2-7|TRBV7-6|-
TGTGCCAGCCGCACCGGGGACGAGCAGTACTTC
CASRTGDEQYF
>-|TRBJ1-6|TRBV11-2|-
TGTGCCAGCAGTCTTAGTCTGGAGGGTAGCTCCTATAATTCACCCCTCCACTTT
CASSLSLEGSSYNSPLHF
>-|TRBJ2-1|TRBV5-1|TRBD2
TGCGCCAGCAGAGACGGGACTAGCCGTTTTCTTAGCTCCTACAATGAGCAGTTCTTC
CASRDGTSRFLSSYNEQFF
>-|TRBJ2-7|TRBV2|-
TGTGCCAGCACTGTGGGAGTTCCTGAGCAGTACTTC
CASTVGVPEQYF
>-|TRBJ1-1|TRBV28|TRBD1
TGTGCCAGCAGTTTTCTGACAGGGGGGCACACTGAAGCTTTCTTT
CASSFLTGGHTEAFF
>-|TRBJ1-4|TRBV19|-
TGTGCCAGTAGTCTAAGACTGACTAATGAAAAACTGTTTTTT
CASSLRLTNEKLFF
>-|TRBJ1-2|TRBV27|TRBD1
TGTGCCAGCAGTTTTTCCCGGACAGGGGGCCACTCCTATGGCTACACCTTC
CASSFSRTGGHSYGYTF
>-|TRBJ2-3|TRBV10-1|-
TGCGCCAGCAGTGAGTCGGGAGGGGGGGCGGATACGCAGTATTTT
CASSESGGGADTQYF
>once|TRBJ2-1|TRBV7-2|TRBD1
TGTGCCAGCAGGCTTCTCACAGGGGGTACCTACAATGAGCAGTTCTTC
CASRLLTGGTYNEQFF
>few|TRBJ1-6|TRBV7-9|-
TGTGCCAGCAGCTTAAGACAGGCCGGTTCACCCCTCCACTTT
CASSLRQAGSPLHF
>-|TRBJ2-3|TRBV18|-
TGTGCCAGCTCACCCACAGCAGATACGCAGTATTTT
CASSPTADTQYF
>-|TRBJ2-3|TRBV5-1|TRBD1
TGCGCCAGCAGCGAGGGACAGCTTACGCAGTATTTT
CASSEGQLTQYF
>-|TRBJ2-7|TRBV4-1|TRBD1
TGCGCCAGCAGCCCCACTACGGGACAGGGACATTCCGAGCAGTACTTC
CASSPTTGQGHSEQYF
>once|TRBJ1-1|TRBV19|TRBD1
TGTGCCAGTAGTAGCAGGGGGCTTAACACTGAAGCTTTCTTT
CASSSRGLNTEAFF